This paragraph covers one T cell receptor beta chain sequence. The antigen remains undetermined. The source of the sample is a study of CD8 T cells in Susac syndrome. The study's findings and limits: Total CD8+ repertoires held more than 15 Susac-specific public clones, while CD8+ TEMRA repertoires held roughly five. Clonal expansion was present among Susac CD8+ cells. This expansion reached its peak in TEMRA cells and in active patients.

It was with random hexamers that about 0.45 to 1 ug RNA was reverse transcribed. One entry per CDR3 protein results from TCRdb running MiXCR on the immunoSEQ multiplex PCR reads. This sample has approximately 190,000 distinct CDR3 sequences; just under 95% occur once, and the top ten carry around 0.16%. CDR1 is LGHNA and CDR2 is YNFKEQ in the germline V gene. V trimming: 4 bases; J trimming: 5 bases; junction bases outside the gene matches: 7. The length of the CDR3 is 16 residues. The source of this sequence is a human donor with Susac syndrome. V is TRBV4-2 and J is TRBJ2-2, with 10 bases aligning to TRBD1. Sequencing was performed on CD8+ T cells from PBMCs. CDR3 sequence (DNA): TGTGCCAGCAGCCCTACCGGGACAGGGGAAACCGGGGAGCTGTTTTTT. Translated: CASSPTGTGETGELFF.